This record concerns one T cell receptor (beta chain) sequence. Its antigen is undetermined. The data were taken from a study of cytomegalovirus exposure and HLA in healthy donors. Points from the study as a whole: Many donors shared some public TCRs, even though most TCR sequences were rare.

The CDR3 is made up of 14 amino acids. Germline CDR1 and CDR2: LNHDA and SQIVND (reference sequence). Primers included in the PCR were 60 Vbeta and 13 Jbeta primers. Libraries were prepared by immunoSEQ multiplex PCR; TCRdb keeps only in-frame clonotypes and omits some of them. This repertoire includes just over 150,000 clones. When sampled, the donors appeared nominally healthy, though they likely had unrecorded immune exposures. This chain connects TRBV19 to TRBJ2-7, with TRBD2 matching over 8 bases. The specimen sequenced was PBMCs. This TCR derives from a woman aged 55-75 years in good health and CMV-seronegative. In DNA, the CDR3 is TGTAGTCTTGAGAGGCGGGGGGCCCTCTACGAGCAGTACTTC. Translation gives CSLERRGALYEQYF.